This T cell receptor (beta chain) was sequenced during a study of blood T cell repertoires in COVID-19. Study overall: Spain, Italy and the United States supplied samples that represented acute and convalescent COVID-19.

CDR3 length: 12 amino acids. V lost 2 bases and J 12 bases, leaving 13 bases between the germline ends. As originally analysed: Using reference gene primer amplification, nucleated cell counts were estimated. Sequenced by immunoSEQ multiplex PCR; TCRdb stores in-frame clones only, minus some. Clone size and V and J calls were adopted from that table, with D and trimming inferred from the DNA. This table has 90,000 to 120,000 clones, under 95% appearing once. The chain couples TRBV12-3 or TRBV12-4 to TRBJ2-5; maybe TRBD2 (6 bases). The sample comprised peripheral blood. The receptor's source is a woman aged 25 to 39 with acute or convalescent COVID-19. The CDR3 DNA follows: TGTGCCAGCAGTTTACGAGGGAGGTTGGAGTACTTC. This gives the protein CASSLRGRLEYF.